This TCR beta chain was observed in a study of cytomegalovirus exposure and HLA in healthy donors. This clone was seen just once. CDR1 and CDR2 (germline): MGHDK, SYGVNS. The CDR3 length is 15 residues. V was cut by 8 bases and J by 2 bases, with 17 bases left in between. Vbeta (60) and Jbeta (13) primers were used in the PCR. The assay was immunoSEQ multiplex PCR, and TCRdb's table has in-frame clones only and misses some. Counted here are about 220,000 clones, more than 60% occurring once; the ten biggest clones make up approximately 1.9%. The sequenced material came from PBMCs. The receptor comes from a woman aged 30 to 39 in good health and CMV-seronegative. The V call is TRBV25-1, the J call TRBJ2-3; the D gene is possibly TRBD2 (6 bases). CDR3 DNA: TGTGCCAGCGGGACCGTGACTAGAGCCACAGATACGCAGTATTTT. This codes for CASGTVTRATDTQYF.